The source of this T cell receptor beta chain is a study of shared clonotypes between healthy human individuals. The overall study: Donors, aged 18 to 49, were a couple of women and a few men. Study results and limitations: In contrast to clonotypes shared by all four donors, non-shared clonotypes had lower generation probabilities. The naive CD4 repertoires of a handful of donors were compared, and around 5.1% of clonotypes were shared.

Libraries were prepared by immunoSEQ multiplex PCR; TCRdb keeps only in-frame clonotypes and omits some of them. The sample has 400,000 or so clones, about 96% seen once. To note about this clone: Its target is unknown.

The germline gives CDR1 SGHNT, CDR2 YYREEE (reference sequence). Unmatched junction bases numbered 9, after V lost 4 bases and J lost 4 bases. This CDR3 contains 16 residues. This TCR was recovered from a man younger than 40 in good health. Sequenced input: memory CD8+ T cells sorted from blood. Subset reported: CD45RO+ cells pooled with CCR7-negative TemRA cells. This chain connects TRBV5-4 to TRBJ2-2; 8 positions match TRBD2. In DNA, the CDR3 is TGTGCCAGCAGCCAAAAAGCGGGAGCTTTCACCGGGGAGCTGTTTTTT. Protein sequence: CASSQKAGAFTGELFF.